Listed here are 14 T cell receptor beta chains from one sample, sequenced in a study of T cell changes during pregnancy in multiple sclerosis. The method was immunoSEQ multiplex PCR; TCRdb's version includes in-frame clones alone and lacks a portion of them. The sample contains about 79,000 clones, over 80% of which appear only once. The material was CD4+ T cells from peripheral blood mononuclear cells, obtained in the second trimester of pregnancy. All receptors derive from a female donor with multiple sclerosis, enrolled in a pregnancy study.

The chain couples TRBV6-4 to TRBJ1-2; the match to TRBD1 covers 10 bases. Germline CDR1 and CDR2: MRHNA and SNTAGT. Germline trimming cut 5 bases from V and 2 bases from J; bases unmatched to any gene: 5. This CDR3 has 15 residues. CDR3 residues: CASSPGTGANYGYTF. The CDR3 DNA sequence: TGTGCCAGCAGTCCGGGGACAGGGGCAAACTATGGCTACACCTTC.

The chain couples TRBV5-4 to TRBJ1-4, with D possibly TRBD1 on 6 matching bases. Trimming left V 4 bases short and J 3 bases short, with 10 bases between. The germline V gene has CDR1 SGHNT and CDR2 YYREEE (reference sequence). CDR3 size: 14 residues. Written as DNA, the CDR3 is TGTGCCAGCAGCCCACAGGGACCTAATGAAAAACTGTTTTTT. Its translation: CASSPQGPNEKLFF.

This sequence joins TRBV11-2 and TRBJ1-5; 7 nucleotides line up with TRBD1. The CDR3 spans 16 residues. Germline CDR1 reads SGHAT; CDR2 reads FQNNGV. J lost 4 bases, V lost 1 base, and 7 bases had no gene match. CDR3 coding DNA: TGTGCCAGCAGCTTAGGCGGGGGGACAGATAATCAGCCCCAGCATTTT. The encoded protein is CASSLGGGTDNQPQHF.

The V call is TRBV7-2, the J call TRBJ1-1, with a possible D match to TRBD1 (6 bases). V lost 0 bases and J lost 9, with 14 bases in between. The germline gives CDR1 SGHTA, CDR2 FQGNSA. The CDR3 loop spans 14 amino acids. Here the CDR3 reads CASSLAHIGGQAFF. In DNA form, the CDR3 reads TGTGCCAGCAGCTTAGCGCATATCGGGGGGCAAGCTTTCTTT.

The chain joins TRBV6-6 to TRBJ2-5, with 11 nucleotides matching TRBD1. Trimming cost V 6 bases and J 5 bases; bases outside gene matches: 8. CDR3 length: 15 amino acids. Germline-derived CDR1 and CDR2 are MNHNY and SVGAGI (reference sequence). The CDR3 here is CASRDGQGAWETQYF. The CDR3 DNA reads TGTGCCAGCAGGGACGGACAGGGGGCTTGGGAGACCCAGTACTTC.

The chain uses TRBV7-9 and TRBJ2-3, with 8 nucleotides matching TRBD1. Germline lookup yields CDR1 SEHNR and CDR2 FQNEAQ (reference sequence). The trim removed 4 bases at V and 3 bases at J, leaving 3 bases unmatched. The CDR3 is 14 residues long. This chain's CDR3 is CASSYDRGTDTQYF. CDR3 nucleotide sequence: TGTGCCAGCAGCTACGACAGGGGAACAGATACGCAGTATTTT.

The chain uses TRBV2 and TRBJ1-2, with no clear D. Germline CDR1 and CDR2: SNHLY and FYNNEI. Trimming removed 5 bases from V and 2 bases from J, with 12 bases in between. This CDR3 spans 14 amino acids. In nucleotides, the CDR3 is TGTGCCAGCAGTATCAGTAAATCGAACTATGGCTACACCTTC. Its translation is CASSISKSNYGYTF. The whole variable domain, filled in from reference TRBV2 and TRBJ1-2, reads EPEVTQTPSHQVTQMGQEVILRCVPISNHLYFYWYRQILGQKVEFLVSFYNNEISEKSEIFDDQFSVERPDGSNFTLKIRSTKLEDSAMYFCASSISKSNYGYTFGSGTRLTVV.

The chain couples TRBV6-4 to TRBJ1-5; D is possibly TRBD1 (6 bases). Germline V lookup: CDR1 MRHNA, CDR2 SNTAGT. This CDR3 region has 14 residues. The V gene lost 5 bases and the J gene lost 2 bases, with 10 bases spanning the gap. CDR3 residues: CASSLRTGNQPQHF. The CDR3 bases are TGTGCCAGCAGTCTGCGGACAGGCAATCAGCCCCAGCATTTT.

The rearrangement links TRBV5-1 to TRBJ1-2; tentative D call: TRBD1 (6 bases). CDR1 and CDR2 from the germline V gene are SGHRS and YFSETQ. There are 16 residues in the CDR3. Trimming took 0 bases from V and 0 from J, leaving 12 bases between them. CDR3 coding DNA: TGCGCCAGCAGCTTGGGACAGGTATCCTCTAACTATGGCTACACCTTC. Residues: CASSLGQVSSNYGYTF.

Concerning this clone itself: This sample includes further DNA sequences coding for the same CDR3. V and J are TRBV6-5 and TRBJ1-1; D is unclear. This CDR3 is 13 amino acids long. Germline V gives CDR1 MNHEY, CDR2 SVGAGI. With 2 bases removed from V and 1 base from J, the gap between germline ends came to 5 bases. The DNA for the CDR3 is TGTGCCAGCAGTTACCGGGGGAACACTGAAGCTTTCTTT. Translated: CASSYRGNTEAFF.

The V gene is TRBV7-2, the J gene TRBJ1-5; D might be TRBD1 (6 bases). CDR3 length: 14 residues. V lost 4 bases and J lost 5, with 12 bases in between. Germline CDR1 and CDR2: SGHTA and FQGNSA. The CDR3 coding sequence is TGTGCCAGCAGCTCTCTACAGGGCTATCAGCCCCAGCATTTT. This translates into CASSSLQGYQPQHF.

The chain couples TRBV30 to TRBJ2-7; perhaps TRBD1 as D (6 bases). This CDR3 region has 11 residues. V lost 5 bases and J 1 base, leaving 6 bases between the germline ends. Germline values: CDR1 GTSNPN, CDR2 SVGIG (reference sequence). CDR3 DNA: TGTGCCTGGGGACAGTCCTACGAGCAGTACTTC. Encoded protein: CAWGQSYEQYF.

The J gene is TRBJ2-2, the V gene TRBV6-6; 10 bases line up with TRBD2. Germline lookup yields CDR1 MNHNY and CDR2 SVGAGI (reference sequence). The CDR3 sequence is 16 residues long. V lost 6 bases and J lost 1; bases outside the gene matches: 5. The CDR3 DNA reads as TGTGCCAGCAGCCCGAGACTAGCGGGGAACACCGGGGAGCTGTTTTTT. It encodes CASSPRLAGNTGELFF.

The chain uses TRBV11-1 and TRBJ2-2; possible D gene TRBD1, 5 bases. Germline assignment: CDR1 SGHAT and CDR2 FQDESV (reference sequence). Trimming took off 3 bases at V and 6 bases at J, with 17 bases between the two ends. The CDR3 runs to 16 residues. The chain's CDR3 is CASSFKRGPLAGELFF. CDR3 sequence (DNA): TGTGCCAGCAGCTTCAAAAGGGGCCCTCTCGCCGGGGAGCTGTTTTTT.